Sequencing of this T cell receptor beta chain was carried out in a study of T cell changes during pregnancy in multiple sclerosis. V shed 3 bases and J 3 bases; nucleotides not matched to a gene: 4. CDR3 length: 14 amino acids. Looked up from germline, CDR1 is SGHDT and CDR2 is YYEEEE. The repertoire was sequenced with immunoSEQ multiplex PCR; TCRdb's copy has only in-frame clones and lacks some. The top ten hold approximately 5.6% of the sample, which has around 49,000 clones, 95% seen once. The chain links TRBV5-6 to TRBJ2-7; 9 positions match TRBD2. Sequenced material: CD8+ T cells from peripheral blood mononuclear cells, taken in the first trimester of pregnancy. The source of this sequence is a female donor with multiple sclerosis, enrolled in a pregnancy study. The CDR3 bases are TGTGCCAGCAGCTCGGGACTAGCTATCTACGAGCAGTACTTC. Its protein is CASSSGLAIYEQYF.